The clone carrying this T cell receptor beta chain was found a few times. The source of the sample is a study of blood T cell repertoires in COVID-19. Background on the study: From T cells, B-cell-depleted T cells, or PBMCs came the material, which was cDNA or gDNA.

Produced via immunoSEQ multiplex PCR; TCRdb's table is partial and in-frame only. The data contain about 200,000 clones, less than 90% of them singletons. Assignments of participants to cohorts depended upon their own reported clinical history. Shortly before study entry, within 2 weeks, exposed participants had met a COVID-19 case. Sequencing was carried out using PBMCs or T cells enriched from blood (not recorded which). This sequence originates from a woman aged 25 to 39 who had been exposed to COVID-19.

This CDR3 is CASSPPSGTGELFF. As DNA, the CDR3 is TGTGCCAGCTCACCCCCTTCGGGCACCGGGGAGCTGTTTTTT. The genes are TRBV18 and TRBJ2-2; D ambiguous. In germline, CDR1 is KGHSH, CDR2 LQKENI. Deletions cut 3 bases from V and 4 bases from J, with 9 bases between. This CDR3 contains 14 residues.